This TCR beta chain stems from a study of cytomegalovirus exposure and HLA in healthy donors (dated by TCRdb to between 2016 and 2019). The study in broad terms: In an earlier analysis of 550 to 750 of the donors, 276 Gb of sequence data and approximately 100 million unique TCR beta sequences from about 179 million T cells were reported. An early release covering approximately 600 HLA-typed donors comprised 250 to 350 gigabases of sequencing data and around 85 million unique TCR sequences. Among the roughly 390 genotyped donors, approximately 82% belonged to the genetic ancestry cluster associated with self-reported Caucasian donors. The aim of the study was to test whether cataloging public T cell receptors could identify signatures of past pathogen exposure. The T cell repertoires of 666 subjects were profiled by immunosequencing and related to cytomegalovirus serostatus. A separate validation cohort of about 110 different subjects was used in addition to the roughly 700-subject first cohort. The study combined high-throughput TCR immunosequencing, statistical association of individual TCRs with disease status, and machine learning to predict cytomegalovirus infection status. To study patterns of TCR occurrence, a later analysis re-analyzed previously published TCR beta repertoires from more than 550 donors and added high-resolution HLA genotyping. In the later analysis, no new phenotypic data were used to find candidate immune exposures; instead, reliance was placed on TCR beta sequences and their occurrence across donors. An earlier analysis of about 600 of the donors used high-throughput TCR beta sequencing to judge whether each TCR beta V gene segment behaved as functional or pseudogenic. Donor age, sex, ethnicity and CMV serostatus were compiled together with the repertoire data. In a later genetic analysis, genome-wide SNP genotypes for about 65% of the roughly 700 donors were used, and that subset was treated as a discovery cohort. Every repertoire in the discovery cohort had been generated on one and the same sequencing platform. Both class I and class II loci were covered by HLA typing, at four-digit resolution. The number of typed donors differed by locus: about 620-640 for A, B, C, DRB1 and DQB1; about 520 for DQA1; some 590 for DPA1; and some 430 for DPB1. Because of strong linkage in the cohort, roughly 5 DR-DQ haplotypes were treated as single units for association and clustering. Among some 400 genotyped donors of the cohort, an average of around 240,000 unique TCR beta nucleotide sequences were sequenced per donor, about a sixth of them non-productive.

Trimming removed 5 bases from V and 4 bases from J; the gene matches leave 6 bases unexplained. Taken from cysteine to phenylalanine, the CDR3 has 14 residues. The retained sequence is limited to the CDR3, 42 bases, with the frame set at the first base. Taken from the germline V gene, the CDR1 and CDR2 loops are MGHDK and SYGVNS. Details on this clone: The antigen this receptor binds is unknown. Base qualities are missing; no much larger clone stands one base away.

The cohort consisted of approximately 670 healthy bone marrow donors. All cohort members were sampled while nominally healthy, although unrecorded immune exposures were likely present. The donor was CMV seropositive and was included in the group of 289 seropositive cohort members. A peripheral blood sample was collected from each donor, and TCR beta sequencing was performed on peripheral blood mononuclear cells. The Qiagen DNeasy Blood Extraction Kit was used to extract genomic DNA from the blood cell samples. The library was produced with the immunoSEQ multiplex PCR assay. For the multiplex PCR, a mixture combining 60 forward primers for TCR Vbeta segments and 13 reverse primers for TCR Jbeta segments was used. The CDR3 region of rearranged TCR beta genes was amplified from genomic DNA by a multiplex PCR assay. The Illumina HiSeq System was used to sequence the amplified TCR beta libraries as 87-base-pair reads. In the authors' own workflow: Across the 500 to 750 repertoires, a later analysis counted 80 million or so unique TCR beta chains, around 10 million of which were shared by at least two donors. To remove PCR and sequencing errors, raw reads were error-corrected and collapsed into unique sequences using a nearest-neighbor algorithm that merged closely related sequences. To assign V, D and J gene segments, CDR3 sequences were aligned to IMGT reference sequences. For a sequence to be retained, at least a six-nucleotide match to both a V gene segment and a J gene segment was required. A rearrangement counted as productive if the CDR3 had no stop codons and remained in frame with V and J, and every other rearrangement counted as non-productive. Following IMGT convention, CDR3 was defined as the stretch from the second conserved V-encoded cysteine to the conserved J-encoded phenylalanine. Sequences without an unambiguous match to a single V gene segment were excluded from the earlier analysis of over 500 of the donors. In an earlier analysis of a few hundred of the donors, V segments were called functional above 56.7% productive rearrangements and were called segregating when the between-donor standard deviation exceeded 5%. To diagnose cytomegalovirus status from the catalog of TCR beta chain sequences, a statistical classification framework was built. In a later analysis, V and J genes were assigned by comparing TCR nucleotide sequences against IMGT/GENE-DB human TR gene sequences. Using the TCRdist pipeline, a later analysis assigned CDR3 sequences along with most-parsimonious VDJ recombination scenarios. In a later analysis, every TCR beta chain was defined by the combination of its CDR3 amino acid sequence and its V-gene family, and reads without a unique V-gene family were dropped. To address suspected cross-contamination and a sequencing artifact, a later analysis removed 550 to 750 highly shared, low-generation-probability nucleotide sequences. A later analysis calculated a clonal expansion index for each public chain from normalized within-repertoire ranks of inferred template counts. In a later analysis, generation probabilities were computed using a VDJ recombination model fitted to out-of-frame rearrangements, and the results were checked against IGoR. A later analysis scored TCR-TCR, TCR-HLA and TCR-CMV co-occurrence with hypergeometric tests, applying a repertoire-size bias correction to TCR pairs. To estimate false discovery rates, a later analysis permuted the HLA or CMV assignments 20 times. In a later analysis, co-occurring TCRs were grouped using DBSCAN, with TCRdist sequence similarity added in when clustering inside HLA-allele-positive subsets. Repertoires with fewer than 30,000 or more than 120,000 public chains, plus five repertoires with anomalous nucleotide sharing, were excluded from co-occurrence clustering. The immuneACCESS repertoire file appears here via TCRdb, limited to in-frame rearrangements. These files lack a portion of the clones; in checked studies, under half of the deficit traces to unresolved V genes, and the cause of the others is not known. V and J calls and clone size come straight from that table; D and trimming were deduced from the DNA. The sample table shows 65,000 to 80,000 clones, and approximately 69% are seen once. Of the sample, over 7.5% falls within the top ten clones.

General findings and caveats noted by the study authors: Because the 87-base-pair reads could not distinguish some IMGT-functional V segments, including TRBV6-2 and TRBV6-3, those segments were excluded. A further reported finding was that TCR beta sequences accurately predicted the HLA-A and HLA-B alleles for most subjects in the first cohort. In a later analysis, the rate of TCR association differed among HLA loci, with DRB1 alleles having the most associated TCRs and HLA-C alleles having the fewest. An association between a missense DCLRE1C variant and V-gene and J-gene trimming of TCR beta chains was found in a later genetic analysis and replicated in an independent cohort. Several of the top co-occurrence clusters appeared to be linked to parvovirus B19, influenza, CMV and Epstein-Barr virus, according to a later analysis. In a later analysis, HLA-associated TCR beta chains showed more clonal expansion and lower generation probabilities than non-associated chains that were equally common. The authors suggested that the approach could potentially be generalized to other disease states and immunological phenotypes. Because counts were too low, 15 to 20 rarely observed V segments, including chromosome 9 orphons, were excluded from the earlier analysis of several hundred of the donors. Broadly in line with IMGT annotations, most TCR beta V segments showed up in productive rearrangements about 87% or about 30% of the time in an earlier analysis of roughly 590 of the donors. Most CMV-associated TCR beta chains appeared to be HLA-restricted in a later analysis, and the HLA associations seemed to be driven largely by CMV exposure. HLA typing was unavailable for some donors at each locus, so association tests used only the typed subset. Only TCR beta chains were sequenced in this cohort, and the absence of alpha or paired-chain data limited detectable features. Sequencing depth was assumed to be roughly uniform across donors in the presence/absence analyses, though that assumption may not hold. When HLA alleles, especially DR and DQ, strongly co-occurred, TCR associations were difficult to assign to individual alleles. Correlated functional status among segregating V segments might be attributable to linkage disequilibrium, but an unknown experimental factor could not be ruled out. At a false discovery rate of 0.05, a later analysis linked around 17,000 TCR beta sequences to specific HLA alleles. Immune exposure information for the cohort was limited to CMV serostatus. Most TCR sequences were observed very rarely across donors, whereas some public TCRs were present in many individuals. Cytomegalovirus status was reported to be diagnosed by the classifier with high specificity and sensitivity in both the original and validation cohorts. Three of the identified cytomegalovirus-associated TCR beta chains were confirmed in vitro to be specific for cytomegalovirus antigens. The study gave a list of around 170 TCR beta chains associated with cytomegalovirus. In a later genetic analysis, fewer N-insertions in productive TCRs were reported among donors in an Asian-associated ancestry cluster than the 666-donor mean. The sequencing pipeline was judged likely to have produced a cluster of highly shared sequence variants as a technical artifact.

The sequence links TRBV25-1 to TRBJ2-7; TRBD1 lines up with 9 middle nucleotides. The sample was PBMCs. This TCR was sampled from a middle-aged man in good health and CMV-seropositive. The CDR3 corresponds to CASSPRTGEYEQYF. The DNA is as follows: TGTGCCAGCAGTCCCCGGACAGGGGAATACGAGCAGTACTTC.